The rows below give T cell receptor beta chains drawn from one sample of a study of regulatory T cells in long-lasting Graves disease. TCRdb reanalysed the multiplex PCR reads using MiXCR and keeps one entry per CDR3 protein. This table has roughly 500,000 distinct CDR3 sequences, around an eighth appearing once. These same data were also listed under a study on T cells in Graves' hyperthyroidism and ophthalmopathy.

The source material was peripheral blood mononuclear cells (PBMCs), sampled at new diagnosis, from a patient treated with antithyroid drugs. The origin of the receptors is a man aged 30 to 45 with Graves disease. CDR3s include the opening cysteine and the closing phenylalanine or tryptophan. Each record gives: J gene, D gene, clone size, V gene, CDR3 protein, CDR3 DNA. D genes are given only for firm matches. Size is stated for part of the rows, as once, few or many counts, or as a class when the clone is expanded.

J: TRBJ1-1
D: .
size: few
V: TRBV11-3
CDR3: CASSSSGYTEAFF
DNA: TGTGCCAGCAGCTCCTCCGGTTACACTGAAGCTTTCTTT

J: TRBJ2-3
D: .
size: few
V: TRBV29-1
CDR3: CSVVMTSTDTQYF
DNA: TGCAGCGTTGTAATGACTAGCACAGATACGCAGTATTTT

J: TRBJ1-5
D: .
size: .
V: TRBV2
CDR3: CASSLNSGTTQPQHF
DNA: TGTGCCAGCAGTTTAAACAGCGGGACCACTCAGCCCCAGCATTTT

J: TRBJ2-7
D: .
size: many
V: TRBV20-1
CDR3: CSAVVGLSYEQYF
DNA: TGCAGTGCCGTAGTGGGACTCTCCTACGAGCAGTACTTC

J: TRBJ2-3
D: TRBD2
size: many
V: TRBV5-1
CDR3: CASSLYSRELTDTQYF
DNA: TGCGCCAGCAGCTTGTATTCGCGGGAGCTCACAGATACGCAGTATTTT

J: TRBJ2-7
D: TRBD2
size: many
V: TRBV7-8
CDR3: CASSFYNGGRTYEQYF
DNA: TGTGCCAGCAGCTTTTATAACGGGGGGAGAACCTACGAGCAGTACTTC

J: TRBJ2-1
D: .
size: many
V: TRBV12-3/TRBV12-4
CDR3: CASSFGGPGQFF
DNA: TGTGCCAGCAGTTTTGGGGGACCCGGGCAGTTCTTC

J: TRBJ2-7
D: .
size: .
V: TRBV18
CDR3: CASSPKATGAYEQYF
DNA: TGTGCCAGCTCACCTAAGGCGACGGGGGCCTACGAGCAGTACTTC

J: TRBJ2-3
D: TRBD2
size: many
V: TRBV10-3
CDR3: CAISRQAGTSGKDLDTQYF
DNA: TGTGCCATCAGTAGACAGGCGGGGACTAGCGGGAAGGATTTGGATACGCAGTATTTT

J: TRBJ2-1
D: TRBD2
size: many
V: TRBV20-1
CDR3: CSADLAGDSYNEQFF
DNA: TGCAGTGCTGACCTAGCGGGAGATTCCTACAATGAGCAGTTCTTC

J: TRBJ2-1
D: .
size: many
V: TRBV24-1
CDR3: CATSDVDNEQFF
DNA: TGTGCCACCAGTGATGTCGACAATGAGCAGTTCTTC

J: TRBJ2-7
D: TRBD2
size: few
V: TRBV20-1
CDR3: CSANGLAEGSYEQYF
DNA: TGCAGTGCTAACGGACTAGCGGAAGGCTCCTACGAGCAGTACTTC

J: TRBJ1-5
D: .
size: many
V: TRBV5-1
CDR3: CASRENSNQPQHF
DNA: TGCGCCAGCCGGGAGAATAGCAATCAGCCCCAGCATTTT

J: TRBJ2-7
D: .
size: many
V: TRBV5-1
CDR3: CASSLVPATYEQYF
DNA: TGCGCCAGCAGCTTGGTCCCAGCAACCTACGAGCAGTACTTC

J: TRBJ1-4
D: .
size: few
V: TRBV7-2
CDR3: CASSLEWGLREKLFF
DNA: TGTGCCAGCAGCTTAGAATGGGGCCTAAGAGAAAAACTGTTTTTT

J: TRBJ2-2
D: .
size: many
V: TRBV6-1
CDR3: CASTDRATGGGELFF
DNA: TGTGCCAGTACCGACAGGGCCACCGGGGGCGGGGAGCTGTTTTTT

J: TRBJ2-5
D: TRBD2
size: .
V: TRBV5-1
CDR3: CASSWSGTSGRQETQYF
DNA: TGCGCCAGCAGCTGGTCCGGGACTAGCGGGAGACAAGAGACCCAGTACTTC

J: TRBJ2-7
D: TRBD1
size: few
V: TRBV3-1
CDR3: CANSRGTGGAYEQYF
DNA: TGTGCCAACAGCCGAGGGACAGGGGGCGCCTACGAGCAGTACTTC

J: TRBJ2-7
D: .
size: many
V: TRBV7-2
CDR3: CASSLERQKQYF
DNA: TGTGCCAGCAGCTTAGAACGACAAAAGCAGTACTTC

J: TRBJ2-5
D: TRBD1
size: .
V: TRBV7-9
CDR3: CASSIWDRARESQYF
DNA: TGTGCCAGCAGCATCTGGGACAGAGCAAGAGAGTCCCAGTACTTC

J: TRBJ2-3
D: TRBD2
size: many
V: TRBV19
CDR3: CATRKTSRTDTQYF
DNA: TGTGCCACGCGGAAGACTAGCCGCACAGATACGCAGTATTTT

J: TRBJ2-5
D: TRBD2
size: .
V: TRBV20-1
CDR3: CSASKLSGEKIETQYF
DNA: TGCAGTGCTAGCAAACTTAGCGGGGAGAAGATCGAGACCCAGTACTTC

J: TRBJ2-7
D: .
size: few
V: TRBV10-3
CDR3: CAISDRFEQYF
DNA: TGTGCCATCAGTGACCGTTTCGAGCAGTACTTC

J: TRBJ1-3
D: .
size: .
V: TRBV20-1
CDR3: CSAPPRAEGSGNTIYF
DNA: TGCAGTGCCCCTCCGAGGGCCGAAGGCAGTGGAAACACCATATATTTT

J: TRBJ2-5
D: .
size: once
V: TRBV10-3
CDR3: CAIGTGVGGETQYF
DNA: TGTGCCATCGGAACGGGAGTTGGGGGAGAGACCCAGTACTTC

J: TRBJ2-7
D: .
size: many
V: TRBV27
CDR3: CASSLGTRSSYEQYF
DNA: TGTGCCAGCAGCTTAGGAACCAGAAGCTCCTACGAGCAGTACTTC

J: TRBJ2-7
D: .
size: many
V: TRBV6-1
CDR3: CASRVTDSYEQYF
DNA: TGTGCCAGCAGGGTGACAGATTCCTACGAGCAGTACTTC

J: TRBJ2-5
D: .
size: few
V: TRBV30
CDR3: CAWGTRGQETQYF
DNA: TGTGCCTGGGGGACAAGAGGCCAAGAGACCCAGTACTTC

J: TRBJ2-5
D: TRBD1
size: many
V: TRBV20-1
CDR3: CSARQGEETQYF
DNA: TGCAGTGCGCGACAGGGGGAAGAGACCCAGTACTTC

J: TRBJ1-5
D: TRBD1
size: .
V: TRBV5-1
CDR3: CASSLGGTGGEPQHF
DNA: TGCGCCAGCAGCTTGGGTGGGACAGGGGGAGAGCCCCAGCATTTT

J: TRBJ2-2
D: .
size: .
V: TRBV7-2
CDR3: CASSFLYTGELFF
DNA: TGTGCCAGCAGCTTTCTTTACACCGGGGAGCTGTTTTTT

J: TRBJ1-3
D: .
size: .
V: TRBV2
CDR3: CASSVQVSSSGNTIYF
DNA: TGTGCCAGCAGTGTCCAGGTCTCAAGCTCTGGAAACACCATATATTTT

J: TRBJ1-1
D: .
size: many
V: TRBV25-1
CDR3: CASSETLSEAFF
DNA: TGTGCCAGCAGTGAAACCCTCTCGGAAGCTTTCTTT

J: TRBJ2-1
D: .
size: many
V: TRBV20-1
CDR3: CSARDPLRAYNEQFF
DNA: TGCAGTGCTAGAGATCCCCTTAGGGCCTACAATGAGCAGTTCTTC

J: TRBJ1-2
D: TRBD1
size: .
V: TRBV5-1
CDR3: CASSWDSTYGYTF
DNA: TGCGCCAGCAGCTGGGACAGCACCTATGGCTACACCTTC

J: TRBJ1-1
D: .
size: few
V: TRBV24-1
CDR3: CATSDGGAGMNTEAFF
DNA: TGTGCCACCAGTGATGGGGGGGCGGGAATGAACACTGAAGCTTTCTTT

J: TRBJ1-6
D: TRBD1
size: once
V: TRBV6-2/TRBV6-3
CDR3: CASRSDRGNSPLHF
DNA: TGTGCCAGTCGCTCCGACAGGGGTAATTCACCCCTCCACTTT

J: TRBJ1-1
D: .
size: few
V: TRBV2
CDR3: CASIQRAEAFF
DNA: TGTGCCAGCATTCAAAGGGCTGAAGCTTTCTTT

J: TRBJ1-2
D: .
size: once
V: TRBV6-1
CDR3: CASGETGNNYGYTF
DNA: TGTGCCAGCGGTGAAACCGGAAACAACTATGGCTACACCTTC

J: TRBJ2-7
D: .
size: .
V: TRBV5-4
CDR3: CASSPRTGEQYF
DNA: TGTGCCAGCAGCCCGAGGACGGGTGAGCAGTACTTC

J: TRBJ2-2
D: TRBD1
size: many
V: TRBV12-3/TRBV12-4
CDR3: CASEGQHTTGELFF
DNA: TGTGCCAGCGAGGGACAGCATACTACCGGGGAGCTGTTTTTT

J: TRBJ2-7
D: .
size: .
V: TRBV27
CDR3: CASSFGNGDGYEQYF
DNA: TGTGCCAGCAGTTTCGGCAACGGAGACGGATACGAGCAGTACTTC

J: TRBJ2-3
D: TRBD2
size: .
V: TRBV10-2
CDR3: CASSRLAGNTDTQYF
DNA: TGCGCCAGCAGCCGACTAGCCGGCAATACAGATACGCAGTATTTT

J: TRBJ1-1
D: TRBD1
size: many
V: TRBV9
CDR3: CASSPLQGLTEAFF
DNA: TGTGCCAGCAGCCCCCTACAGGGGTTGACTGAAGCTTTCTTT

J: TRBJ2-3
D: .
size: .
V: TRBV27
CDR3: CASKRRVADDTQYF
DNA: TGTGCCAGCAAAAGGCGAGTAGCGGATGATACGCAGTATTTT

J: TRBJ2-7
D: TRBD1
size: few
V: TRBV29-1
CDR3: CSAGGQGNEQYF
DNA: TGCAGCGCAGGGGGACAGGGGAACGAGCAGTACTTC

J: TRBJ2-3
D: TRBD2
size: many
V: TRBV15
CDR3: CATSSRGGSGSPDTQYF
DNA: TGTGCCACCAGCAGCAGAGGTGGTAGCGGGAGTCCAGATACGCAGTATTTT